The clone carrying this TCR beta chain was observed a handful of times. The target antigen is unknown. Data came from immunoSEQ multiplex PCR; TCRdb stores just in-frame clones and leaves some out. The table includes about 26,000 clones, more than 75% detected once. These data belong to a study of graft-versus-host responses after intestinal transplantation. This CDR3 has 15 residues. Germline-derived CDR1 and CDR2 are LNHDA and SQIVND (reference sequence). V lost 1 base and J lost 1; bases outside the gene matches: 0. The chain is built from TRBV19 and TRBJ2-3, with TRBD1 matching over 9 bases. The receptor was isolated from a human donor who received an intestinal transplant. The source material was unstimulated CD4+ T cells sorted from spleen or lymph node cells, sampled before intestinal transplant. CDR3 in DNA: TGTGCCAGTAGTATAGGGACAGGGGGCACAGATACGCAGTATTTT. It yields the protein CASSIGTGGTDTQYF.